The present entry profiles one T cell receptor beta chain with its context. The antigen is unknown. This specimen comes from a study of cytomegalovirus exposure and HLA in healthy donors. General study results and limits: In vitro data verified a few CMV-associated chains as specific for CMV antigens.

Assay: immunoSEQ multiplex PCR; the TCRdb copy retains only in-frame clones and omits some. The sample has about 160,000 clones; more than 75% are singletons. This CDR3 has 19 residues. V lost 0 bases, J lost 1 base, and 12 bases stayed unmatched. CDR1 is MGHRA and CDR2 is YSYEKL in the germline V gene. This clonotype was obtained from a man between 18 and 29 years old in good health and CMV-seronegative. The material sequenced was PBMCs. This rearrangement joins TRBV4-1 to TRBJ2-1; 7 bases are a match to TRBD1. The CDR3 loop is CASSQDLRGQARSYNEQFF. The CDR3 nucleotides are TGCGCCAGCAGCCAAGATCTTCGAGGACAGGCTCGATCCTACAATGAGCAGTTCTTC.